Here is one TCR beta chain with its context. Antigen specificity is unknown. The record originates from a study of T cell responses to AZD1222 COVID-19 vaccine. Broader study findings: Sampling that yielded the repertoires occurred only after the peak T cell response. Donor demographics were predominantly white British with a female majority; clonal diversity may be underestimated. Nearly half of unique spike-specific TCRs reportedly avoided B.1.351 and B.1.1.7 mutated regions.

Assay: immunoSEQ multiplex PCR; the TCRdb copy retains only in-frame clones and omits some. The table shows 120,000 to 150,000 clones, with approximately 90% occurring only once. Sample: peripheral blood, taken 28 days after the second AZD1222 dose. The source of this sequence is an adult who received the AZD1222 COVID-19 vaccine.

The CDR3 sequence: CSVLGTALRYNEQFF. CDR3 in DNA: TGCAGCGTCCTCGGGACTGCCCTCCGATACAATGAGCAGTTCTTC. This chain connects TRBV29-1 to TRBJ2-1; D perhaps matches TRBD2 (6 bases). From germline, CDR1 is SQVTM and CDR2 ANQGSEA. There are 15 residues in the CDR3. V shed 6 bases and J shed 4 bases, with 19 bases lying between them.